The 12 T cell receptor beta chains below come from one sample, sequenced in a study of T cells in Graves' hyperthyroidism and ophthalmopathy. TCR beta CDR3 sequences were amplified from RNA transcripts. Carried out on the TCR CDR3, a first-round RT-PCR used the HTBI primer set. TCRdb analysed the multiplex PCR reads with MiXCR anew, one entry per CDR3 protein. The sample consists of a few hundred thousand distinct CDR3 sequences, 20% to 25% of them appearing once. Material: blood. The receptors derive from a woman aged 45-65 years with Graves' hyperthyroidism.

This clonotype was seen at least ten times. The CDR3 DNA reads as TGTGCCAGCAGCTTAGTTACCGGGACTAATGAAAAACTGTTTTTT. Encoded protein: CASSLVTGTNEKLFF. The chain joins TRBV11-3 to TRBJ1-4; D not certain. Trimming pared 1 base from V and 2 bases from J, leaving 8 bases between. The CDR3 has 15 residues. From germline, CDR1 is SGHNT and CDR2 YENEEA.

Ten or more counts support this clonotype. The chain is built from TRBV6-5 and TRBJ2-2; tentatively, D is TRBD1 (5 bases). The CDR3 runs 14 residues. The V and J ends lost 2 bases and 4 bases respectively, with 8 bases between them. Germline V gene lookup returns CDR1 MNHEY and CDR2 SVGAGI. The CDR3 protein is CASSYGRATGELFF. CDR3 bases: TGTGCCAGCAGTTACGGCAGGGCCACCGGGGAGCTGTTTTTT.

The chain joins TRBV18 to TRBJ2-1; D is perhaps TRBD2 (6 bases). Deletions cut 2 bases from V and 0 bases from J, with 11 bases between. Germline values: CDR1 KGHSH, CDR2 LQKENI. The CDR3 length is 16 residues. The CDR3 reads CASSPGAGPSYNEQFF. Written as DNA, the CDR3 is TGTGCCAGCTCACCAGGAGCGGGTCCCTCCTACAATGAGCAGTTCTTC.

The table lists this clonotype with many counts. The CDR3 protein is CASSLSGVNSPLHF. The CDR3 DNA reads TGTGCCAGCAGTTTATCAGGGGTGAATTCACCCCTCCACTTT. This chain joins TRBV28 and TRBJ1-6; perhaps TRBD1 as D (6 bases). V shed 1 base and J shed 7 bases, with 8 bases lying between them. Germline V gene lookup returns CDR1 MDHEN and CDR2 SYDVKM. This CDR3 is 14 amino acids long.

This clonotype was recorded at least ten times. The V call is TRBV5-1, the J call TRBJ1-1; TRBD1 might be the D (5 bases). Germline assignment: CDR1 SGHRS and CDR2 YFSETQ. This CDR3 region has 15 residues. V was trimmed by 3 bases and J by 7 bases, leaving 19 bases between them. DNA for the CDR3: TGCGCCAGCAGCTGGGACCTTACCAGCCGCCTTGAAGCTTTCTTT. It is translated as CASSWDLTSRLEAFF.

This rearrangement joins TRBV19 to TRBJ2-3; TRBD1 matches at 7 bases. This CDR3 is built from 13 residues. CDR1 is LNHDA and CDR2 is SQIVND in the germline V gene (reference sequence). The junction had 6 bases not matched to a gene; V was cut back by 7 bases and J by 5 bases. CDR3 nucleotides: TGTGCCAGTATGAGGGGGCTGGTAGATACGCAGTATTTT. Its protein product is CASMRGLVDTQYF.

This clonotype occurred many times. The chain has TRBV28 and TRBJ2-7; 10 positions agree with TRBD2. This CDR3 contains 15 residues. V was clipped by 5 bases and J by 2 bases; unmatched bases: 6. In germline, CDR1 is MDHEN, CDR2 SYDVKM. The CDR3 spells CASSPSSGGAYEQYF. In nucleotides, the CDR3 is TGTGCCAGCAGTCCCTCGAGCGGGGGGGCCTACGAGCAGTACTTC.

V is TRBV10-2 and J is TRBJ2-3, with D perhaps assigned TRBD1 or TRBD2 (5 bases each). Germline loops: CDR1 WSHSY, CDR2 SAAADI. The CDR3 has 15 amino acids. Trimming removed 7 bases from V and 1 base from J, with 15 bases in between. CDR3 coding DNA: TGCGCCAGCAACCAGGGTGGGAGAGGCACAGATACGCAGTATTTT. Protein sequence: CASNQGGRGTDTQYF.

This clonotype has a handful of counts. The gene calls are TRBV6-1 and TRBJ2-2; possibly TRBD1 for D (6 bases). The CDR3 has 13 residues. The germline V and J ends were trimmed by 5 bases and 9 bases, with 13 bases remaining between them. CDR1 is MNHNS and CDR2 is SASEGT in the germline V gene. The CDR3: CASSRLQGWELFF. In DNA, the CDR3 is TGTGCCAGCAGTAGACTACAGGGTTGGGAGCTGTTTTTT.

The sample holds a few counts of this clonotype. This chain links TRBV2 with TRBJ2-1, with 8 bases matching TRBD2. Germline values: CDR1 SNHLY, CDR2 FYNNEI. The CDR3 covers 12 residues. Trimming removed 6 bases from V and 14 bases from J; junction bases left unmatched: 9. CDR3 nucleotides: TGTGCCAGCAGCGCCGGGGGGACTAGTAAGTTCTTC. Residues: CASSAGGTSKFF.

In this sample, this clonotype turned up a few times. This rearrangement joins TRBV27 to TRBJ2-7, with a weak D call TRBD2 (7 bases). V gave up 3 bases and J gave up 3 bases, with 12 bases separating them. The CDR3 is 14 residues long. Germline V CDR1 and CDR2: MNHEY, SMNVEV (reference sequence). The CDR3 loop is CASSFGGANYEQYF. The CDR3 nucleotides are TGTGCCAGCAGTTTTGGGGGGGCAAACTACGAGCAGTACTTC.

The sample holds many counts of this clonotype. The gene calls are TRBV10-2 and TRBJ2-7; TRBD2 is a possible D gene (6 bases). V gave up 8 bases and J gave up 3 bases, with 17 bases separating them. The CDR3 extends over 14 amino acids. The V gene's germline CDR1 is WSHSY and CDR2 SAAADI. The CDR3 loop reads CASAVRGSSYEQYF. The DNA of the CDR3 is TGCGCCAGCGCGGTACGGGGGAGCAGCTACGAGCAGTACTTC.